The 21 T cell receptor beta chains below come from one sample, sequenced in a study of T cells expressing NK-cell markers (dated by TCRdb to 2020 to 2022). Receptor libraries were prepared by 5' RACE. Instrument on record: Illumina HiSeq 2000. Once TCRdb had reprocessed the reads, it stored one entry per CDR3 protein sequence and supplied no DNA. The table kept for this sample lists about 450,000 distinct CDR3 sequences. The ten biggest clones cover 6% to 9.5% of the sample. The sequenced material came from blood T cells: a sorted CD56 or NKG2C T cell subset, CD4+ or CD8+ T cells, or bulk PBMC T cells (not recorded which). The source of these receptors is a woman aged 18 to 75 in good health.

The rearrangement joins TRBV20-1 to TRBJ2-4; as DNA is missing, the TRBD2 call by TCRdb cannot be tested. The CDR3 has 15 residues. Germline lookup yields CDR1 DFQATT and CDR2 SNEGSKA (reference sequence). CDR3 protein: CSATNSGRAVNIQYF.

The chain employs TRBV7-2 and TRBJ2-5; TCRdb outputs TRBD2, but without DNA this stays unchecked. Germline assignment: CDR1 SGHTA and CDR2 FQGNSA. The CDR3 runs 15 residues. The CDR3 loop reads CASRRRAGASETQYF.

The chain joins TRBV19 to TRBJ2-7; TCRdb gives TRBD2 as the D gene, but with no DNA this cannot be confirmed. The V gene's germline CDR1 is LNHDA and CDR2 SQIVND (reference sequence). This CDR3 is 14 amino acids long. CDR3 residues: CASSIVGTSYEQYF.

The chain recombines TRBV6-5 with TRBJ1-2. The CDR3 contains 15 residues. Germline loops: CDR1 MNHEY, CDR2 SVGAGI. The CDR3 is CASSYSDGVVQGYTF.

The chain is built from TRBV6-6 and TRBJ2-1. Germline CDR1 and CDR2: MNHNY and SVGAGI (reference sequence). CDR3 length equals 12 residues. The CDR3 loop reads CASSYTYNEQFF.

The J gene is TRBJ1-2, the V gene TRBV12-3 or TRBV12-4. The CDR3 runs 13 residues. The CDR3 loop reads CASSLLVYYGYTF.

This rearrangement joins TRBV20-1 to TRBJ2-1; TCRdb names TRBD2, which stays unverified in the absence of DNA. This CDR3 contains 19 residues. Germline V gene lookup returns CDR1 DFQATT and CDR2 SNEGSKA (reference sequence). CDR3 protein: CSARGLRTSGVIPYNEQFF.

The chain carries TRBV5-1 and TRBJ1-5. CDR3 length equals 15 residues. CDR1 and CDR2 from the germline V gene are SGHRS and YFSETQ. The CDR3: CASSPWDGRNQPQHF.

V gene TRBV20-1 combines with J gene TRBJ2-2; the D call of TRBD1 rests on TCRdb alone, since no DNA is present to check it. Germline lookup yields CDR1 DFQATT and CDR2 SNEGSKA (reference sequence). This CDR3 is built from 16 residues. CDR3 sequence reads: CSARDPGQGGTGELFF.

V gene TRBV19 combines with J gene TRBJ1-5. The CDR3 spans 11 residues. Germline values: CDR1 LNHDA, CDR2 SQIVND (reference sequence). CDR3 in amino acids: CASSAGGPQHF.

The V call is TRBV12-3 or TRBV12-4, the J call TRBJ2-1. The CDR3 has 13 amino acids. The CDR3 reads CASSSQPQNEQFF.

V and J are TRBV5-1 and TRBJ2-1; TCRdb outputs TRBD1, but without DNA this stays unchecked. The CDR3 sequence is 14 residues long. Per the germline V gene, CDR1 is SGHRS and CDR2 is YFSETQ. CDR3 in amino acids: CASSLTGGVNEQFF.

This chain connects TRBV11-1 to TRBJ1-1; TCRdb names TRBD1, which stays unverified in the absence of DNA. The length of the CDR3 is 18 residues. Germline V gene lookup returns CDR1 SGHAT and CDR2 FQDESV (reference sequence). The chain's CDR3 is CASSPRRGPVWSGTEAFF.

The V and J genes are TRBV20-1 and TRBJ2-1; TCRdb picks TRBD1, but there is no DNA to check that call. This CDR3 spans 11 amino acids. Per the germline V gene, CDR1 is DFQATT and CDR2 is SNEGSKA (reference sequence). The CDR3 here is CSAVKQDEQFF.

This chain uses TRBV20-1 with TRBJ2-7; TCRdb's D call of TRBD2 is untestable without DNA. Germline V gene data show CDR1 as DFQATT and CDR2 as SNEGSKA (reference sequence). The CDR3 runs 17 residues. CDR3 in amino acids: CSAKLERTDFFSYEQYF.

This chain links TRBV20-1 with TRBJ2-1; TCRdb's D call of TRBD2 is untestable without DNA. CDR1 is DFQATT, CDR2 SNEGSKA, per germline (reference sequence). CDR3 length equals 14 residues. The CDR3 is CSAPTSGRVDEQFF.

The chain carries TRBV15 and TRBJ2-5; TCRdb indicates TRBD2, and absent DNA this call remains unverified. Per germline, CDR1 LNHNV and CDR2 YYDKDF (reference sequence). The CDR3 is 17 residues long. CDR3 sequence: CATSTGVGGRAIETQYF.

The chain is built from TRBV29-1 and TRBJ2-1; TCRdb lists TRBD1, though no DNA is available to test this call. The CDR3 contains 12 residues. Germline V gene data show CDR1 as SQVTM and CDR2 as ANQGSEA. CDR3 in amino acids: CSVWTGNNEQFF.

This chain uses TRBV5-1 with TRBJ2-1. The CDR3 is made up of 15 amino acids. CDR1 and CDR2 (germline): SGHRS, YFSETQ. CDR3: CASSLGGTSLGGQFF.

The chain has TRBV20-1 and TRBJ2-2; there is no DNA to check the TCRdb D call of TRBD1. Germline-derived CDR1 and CDR2 are DFQATT and SNEGSKA (reference sequence). This CDR3 has 16 amino acids. CDR3 sequence reads: CSASDRGPMNTGELFF.

This rearrangement joins TRBV28 to TRBJ1-2; the D call of TRBD1 rests on TCRdb alone, since no DNA is present to check it. The CDR3 covers 15 residues. Germline V gene data show CDR1 as MDHEN and CDR2 as SYDVKM. This chain's CDR3 is CASSLPTGPTYGYTF.